The clone carrying this T cell receptor (beta chain) was detected a few times. What it binds is not known. Germline CDR1 is SQVTM and CDR2 is ANQGSEA. Trimming pared 7 bases from V and 4 bases from J, leaving 19 bases between. This CDR3 is 15 amino acids long. The data are from a study of early T cells in non-severe SARS-CoV-2 infection. Study-wide context: The authors sequenced bulk RNA from unsorted whole blood, leaving chains unpaired.

Study-level findings and limits: VDJdb matches were skewed toward anti-spike CD8 T cell responses.

Separate cDNA molecules each had unique molecular identifiers attached to them. TCRdb passed the 5' RACE reads through MiXCR, listing each CDR3 protein once. There are tens of thousands of distinct CDR3 sequences in the sample; 9.5% to 15% occur only once, and around 16% lies in the top ten. V usage is TRBV29-1 and J usage is TRBJ2-2; D perhaps matches TRBD2 (8 bases). The source of this sequence is an adult who was a healthcare worker with PCR-confirmed SARS-CoV-2 infection or an uninfected control (not recorded which). The sequenced material came from whole blood. DNA of the CDR3: TGCAGCGGATTTTACAGGGGACTAGGCACCGGGGAGCTGTTTTTT. It is translated as CSGFYRGLGTGELFF.